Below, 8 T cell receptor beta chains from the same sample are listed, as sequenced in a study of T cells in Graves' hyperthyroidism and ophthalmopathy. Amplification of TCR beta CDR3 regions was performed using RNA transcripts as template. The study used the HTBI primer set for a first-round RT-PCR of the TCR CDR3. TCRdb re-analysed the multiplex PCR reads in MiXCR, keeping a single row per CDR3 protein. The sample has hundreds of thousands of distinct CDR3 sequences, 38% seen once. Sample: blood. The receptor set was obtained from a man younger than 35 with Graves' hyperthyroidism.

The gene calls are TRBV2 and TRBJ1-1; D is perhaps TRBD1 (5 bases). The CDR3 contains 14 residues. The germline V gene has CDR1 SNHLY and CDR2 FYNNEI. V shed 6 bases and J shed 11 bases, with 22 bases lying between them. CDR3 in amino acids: CASRGSSSYRGAFF. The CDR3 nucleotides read TGTGCCAGCAGGGGCAGTTCGTCCTATCGGGGCGCTTTCTTT.

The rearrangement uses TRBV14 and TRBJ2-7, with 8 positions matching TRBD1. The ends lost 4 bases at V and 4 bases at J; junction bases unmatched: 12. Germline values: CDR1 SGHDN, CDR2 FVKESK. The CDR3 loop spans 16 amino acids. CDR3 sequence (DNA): TGTGCCAGCAGCCGATCTGGACAGGGAGGACGATACGAGCAGTACTTC. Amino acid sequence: CASSRSGQGGRYEQYF.

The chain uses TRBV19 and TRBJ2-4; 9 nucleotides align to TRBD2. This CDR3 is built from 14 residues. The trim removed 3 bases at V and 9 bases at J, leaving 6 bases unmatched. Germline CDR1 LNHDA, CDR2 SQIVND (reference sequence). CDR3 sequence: CASSMVGTSTIQYF. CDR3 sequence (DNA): TGTGCCAGTAGTATGGTAGGGACTAGCACCATTCAGTACTTC.

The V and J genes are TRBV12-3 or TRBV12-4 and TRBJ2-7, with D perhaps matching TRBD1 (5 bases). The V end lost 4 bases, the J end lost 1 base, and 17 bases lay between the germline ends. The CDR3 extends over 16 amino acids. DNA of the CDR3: TGTGCCAGCAGTTCAGGGTACCGCCGTTTGTCCTACGAGCAGTACTTC. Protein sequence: CASSSGYRRLSYEQYF.

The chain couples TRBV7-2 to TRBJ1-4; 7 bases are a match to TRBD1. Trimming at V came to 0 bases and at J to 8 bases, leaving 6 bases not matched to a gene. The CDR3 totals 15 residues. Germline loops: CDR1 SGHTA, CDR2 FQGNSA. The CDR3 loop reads CASSLAGGYGEKLFF. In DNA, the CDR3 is TGTGCCAGCAGCTTAGCAGGGGGCTACGGAGAAAAACTGTTTTTT.

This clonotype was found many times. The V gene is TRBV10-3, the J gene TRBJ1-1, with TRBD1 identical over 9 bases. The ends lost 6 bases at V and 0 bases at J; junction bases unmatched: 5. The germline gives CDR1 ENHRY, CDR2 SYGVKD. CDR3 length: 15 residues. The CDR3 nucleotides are TGTGCCATCAGCGGGACAGGGAAGATGAACACTGAAGCTTTCTTT. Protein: CAISGTGKMNTEAFF.

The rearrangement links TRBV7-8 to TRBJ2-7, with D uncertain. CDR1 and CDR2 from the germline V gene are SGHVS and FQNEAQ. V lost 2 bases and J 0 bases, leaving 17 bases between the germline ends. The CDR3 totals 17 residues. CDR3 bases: TGTGCCAGCAGCTTAACGTTCCCAGCCAAGGGCTCCTACGAGCAGTACTTC. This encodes CASSLTFPAKGSYEQYF.

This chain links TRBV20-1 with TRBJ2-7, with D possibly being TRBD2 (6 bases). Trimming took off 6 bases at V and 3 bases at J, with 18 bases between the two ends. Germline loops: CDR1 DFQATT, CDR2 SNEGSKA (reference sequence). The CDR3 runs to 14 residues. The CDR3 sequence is CSAKPPRLGYEQYF. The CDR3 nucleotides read TGCAGTGCCAAACCCCCGCGACTAGGCTACGAGCAGTACTTC.